This T cell receptor (beta chain) originates from a study of beta chain features in type 1 diabetes (dated by TCRdb to the late 2010s). Regarding the complete study: Mean age, gender distribution, total cell number and subset yield did not differ between patients and healthy donors. A total of 107,917,701 sorted cells were examined across all samples, and the number of cells per subset was strongly correlated with RNA yield. The study compared TCRB repertoires of sorted circulating CD4+ T cell subsets between recently diagnosed type 1 diabetes patients and matched healthy donors. Whereas all 28 donors provided naive and central memory subsets, regulatory and stem cell-like memory subsets were isolated from just 8 patients and about 8 healthy donors. General study outcomes and caveats: Fewer insertions and more nucleotide deletions at VDJ recombination sites were observed in patients with type 1 diabetes, implying thymic rearrangement abnormalities. Because small numbers of individuals were included in the HLA sub-analyses, any influence of HLA type on TCRB rearrangement was left unresolved. Naive, central memory and regulatory TCRB repertoires appeared more similar among patients than among healthy donors. Because cDNA was sequenced instead of genomic DNA, activated cells with high expression could be over-represented, although the groups did not differ in activation or CD3 levels. A moderate but significant shortening of TCRB CDR3 length was observed in type 1 diabetes patients in all four CD4+ subsets. Shorter templates might have been favored by PCR, but patient and control samples were amplified and corrected together, so both groups would have been affected equally by any skew.

This clone was observed a handful of times. What antigen it recognizes has not been identified. Base-call qualities are not available, and no considerably larger clone is one nucleotide away. Each donor gave one peripheral blood draw, approximately 110 mL on average, collected into heparinised tubes. A BD FACSAria II and a panel including CD45RO, CCR7, CD25, CD127, CD95 and CD27 were used to sort naive, central memory, regulatory and stem cell-like memory CD4+ T cells. Every sorted population had a purity above 98%. PBMCs were isolated immediately by Lymphoprep density gradient centrifugation and stained directly without culture. So that batch effects would be minimized, each experiment stained and sorted samples in pairs, pairing one healthy donor with one patient. The entire isolated RNA was reverse transcribed using the High Capacity cDNA Reverse Transcription Kit, and thus expressed TCRB transcripts were sequenced. Deep immunoSEQ sequencing was applied to naive, central memory and regulatory T cell samples, giving an average of around 4 million total reads per sample. Sorted cells were lysed in RLT buffer and RNA was extracted with DNase-treated RNeasy Micro or Mini kits, depending on cell number. To prevent cross-contamination, every cell subset was processed on its own, while patient and healthy donor samples were processed together. The immunoSEQ multiplex PCR was used to amplify TCRB sequences from cDNA, yielding 87-bp fragments that span the CDR3 region. Sequencing of the amplicons was performed on the Illumina HiSeq platform. Turning to the authors' computational methods: PCR bias was computationally corrected using synthetic template baselines, reads within Hamming distance 2 were collapsed, and singletons that could not be merged were discarded. Reads were aligned against IMGT so that V, D and J genes, CDR3 length and insertions or deletions at six rearrangement sites could be assigned. Within each subset, clonotype counts were normalized to sorted cell number, and only after that were true diversity and Gini coefficients computed with the tcR R package. The overlap coefficient, calculated on TCRB nucleotide sequences, was used to quantify repertoire sharing. Out-of-frame TCRB sequences from naive cells were analyzed as a proxy for the pre-selection repertoire. The clones in this table, taken by TCRdb from immuneACCESS, are in-frame only. Not every clone is retained; where verified, under half of the shortfall comes from an unresolved V gene, and the cause of the rest is unknown. The V and J calls and clone size were taken over from that table, and D and trimming were inferred from the DNA. The sample includes some 270,000 clones, with roughly 11% observed a single time. Together, the top ten hold over 0.015% of the sample.

This clonotype was sampled from a man younger than 40 with type 1 diabetes. Sequencing was performed on naive CD4+ T cells from blood. This sample's cell subset or site label indicates: true naive CD4+ T cells.

At the DNA level, the sequence is TGCGCCAGCAGCCCCGGACTAGCGGGGGGGAGGCGGATTAATGAGCAGTTCTTC. It encodes CASSPGLAGGRRINEQFF. The receptor chain draws on TRBV4-3 and TRBJ2-1; the central 15 bases match TRBD2. Including the terminal cysteine and phenylalanine, the CDR3 comprises 18 residues. Left in the record is the CDR3 DNA by itself, 54 bases read in frame from the first base. CDR1 is given as LGHNA and CDR2 as YSLEER, both from the germline V gene. V has 4 bases trimmed and J has 7 bases trimmed; junction bases matching no gene number 11.